The TCR beta chain described here comes from a study of blood T cell repertoires in COVID-19. Whole-study context: Acute-phase and convalescent COVID-19 samples originated in the United States, Italy and Spain.

Per germline, CDR1 SGHNT and CDR2 YYREEE (reference sequence). The V end was cut by 4 bases, the J end by 3 bases, with 10 bases between. CDR3 size: 13 residues. Source study methods: Amplification of reference gene primers provided the estimated nucleated cell counts. TCRdb's table, derived via immunoSEQ multiplex PCR, lists solely in-frame clones and lacks some. That table furnishes V, J and clone size, whereas the DNA furnished D and trimming. The sample holds some 30,000 clones; almost 90% are singletons and the top ten take roughly 1.4%. This clonotype was sampled from a man between 60 and 70 years old with active COVID-19. What was sequenced was peripheral blood. The V call is TRBV5-4, the J call TRBJ2-5; weak D call: TRBD2 (6 bases). The CDR3 bases are TGTGCCAGCAGCAGGACGGGAGAAGAGACCCAGTACTTC. This translates into CASSRTGEETQYF.